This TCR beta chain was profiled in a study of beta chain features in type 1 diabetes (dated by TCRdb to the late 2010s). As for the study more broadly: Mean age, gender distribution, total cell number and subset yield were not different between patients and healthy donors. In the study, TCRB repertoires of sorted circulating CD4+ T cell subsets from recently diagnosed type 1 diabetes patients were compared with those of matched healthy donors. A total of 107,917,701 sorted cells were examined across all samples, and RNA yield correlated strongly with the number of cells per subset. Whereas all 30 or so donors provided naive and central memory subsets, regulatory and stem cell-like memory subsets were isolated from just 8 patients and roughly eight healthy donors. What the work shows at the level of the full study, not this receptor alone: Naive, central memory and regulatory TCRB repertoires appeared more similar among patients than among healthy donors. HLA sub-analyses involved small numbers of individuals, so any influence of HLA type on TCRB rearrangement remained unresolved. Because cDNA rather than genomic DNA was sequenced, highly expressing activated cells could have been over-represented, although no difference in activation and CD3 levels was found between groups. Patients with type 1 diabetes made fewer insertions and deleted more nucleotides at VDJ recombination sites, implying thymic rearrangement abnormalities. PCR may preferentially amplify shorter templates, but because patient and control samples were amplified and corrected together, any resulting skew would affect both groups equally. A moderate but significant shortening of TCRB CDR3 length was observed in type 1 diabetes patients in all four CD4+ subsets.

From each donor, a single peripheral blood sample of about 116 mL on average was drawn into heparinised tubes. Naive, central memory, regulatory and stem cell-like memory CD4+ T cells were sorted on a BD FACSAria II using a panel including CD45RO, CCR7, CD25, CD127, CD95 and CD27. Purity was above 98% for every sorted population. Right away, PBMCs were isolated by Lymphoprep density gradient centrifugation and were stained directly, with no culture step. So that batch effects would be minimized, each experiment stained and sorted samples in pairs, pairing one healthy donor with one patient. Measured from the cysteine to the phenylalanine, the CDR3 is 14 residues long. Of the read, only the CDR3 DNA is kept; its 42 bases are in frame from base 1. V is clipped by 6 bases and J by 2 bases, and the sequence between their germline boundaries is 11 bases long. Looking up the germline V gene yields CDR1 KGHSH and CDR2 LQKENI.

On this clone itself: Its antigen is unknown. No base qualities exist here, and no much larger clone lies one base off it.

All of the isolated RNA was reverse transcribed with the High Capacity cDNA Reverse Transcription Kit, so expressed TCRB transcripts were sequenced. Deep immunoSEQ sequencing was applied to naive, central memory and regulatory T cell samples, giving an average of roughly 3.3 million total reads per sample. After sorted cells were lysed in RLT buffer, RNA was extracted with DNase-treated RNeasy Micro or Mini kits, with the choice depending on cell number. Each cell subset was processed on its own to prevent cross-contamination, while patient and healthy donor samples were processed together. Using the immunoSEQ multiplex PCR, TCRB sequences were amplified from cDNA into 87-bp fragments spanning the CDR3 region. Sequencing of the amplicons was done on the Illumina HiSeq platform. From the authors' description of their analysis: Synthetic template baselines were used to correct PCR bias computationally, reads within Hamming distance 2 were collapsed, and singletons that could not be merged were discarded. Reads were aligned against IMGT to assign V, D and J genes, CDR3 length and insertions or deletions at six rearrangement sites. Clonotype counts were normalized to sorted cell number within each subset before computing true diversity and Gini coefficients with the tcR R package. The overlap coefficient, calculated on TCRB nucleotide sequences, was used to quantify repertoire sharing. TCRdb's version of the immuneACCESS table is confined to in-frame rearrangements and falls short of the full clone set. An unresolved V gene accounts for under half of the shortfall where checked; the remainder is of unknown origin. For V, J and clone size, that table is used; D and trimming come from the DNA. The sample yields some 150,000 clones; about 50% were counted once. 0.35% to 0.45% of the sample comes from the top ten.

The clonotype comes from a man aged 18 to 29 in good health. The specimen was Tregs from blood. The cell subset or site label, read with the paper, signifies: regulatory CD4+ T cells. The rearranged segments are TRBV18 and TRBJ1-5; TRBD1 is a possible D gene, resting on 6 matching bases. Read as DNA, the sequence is TGTGCCAGCTCCCGAGGGGGGGGCAATCAGCCCCAGCATTTT. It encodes CASSRGGGNQPQHF.